One T cell receptor (beta chain) is described in this entry. Its antigen target is currently unknown. No base qualities exist here, and no much larger clone lies one base off it. CD8 naive samples consisted of CD45RO-negative cells that were positively selected for CCR7, yielding a CD45RA+CCR7+ population without TemRA cells. Healthy HIV-negative adults with no recently reported acute infections or vaccinations were included as donors. Every donor was a Caucasian adult residing in Nashville, Tennessee, USA. Blood was obtained by leukapheresis, after which PBMCs were separated by Ficoll-Histopaque density gradient centrifugation and cryopreserved in liquid nitrogen vapor phase. Analytical flow cytometry was used to check the purity and quantity of each magnetically sorted T cell population. From each sorted fraction, genomic DNA was isolated and quantified by UV absorbance on a Nanodrop 2000c. Between the V and J ends, shortened by 0 bases and 2 bases respectively, the junction contains 5 bases. The germline V gene sets CDR1 to SGHAT and CDR2 to FQNNGV. The CDR3 runs 15 residues from the cysteine to the phenylalanine. Just CDR3 DNA is preserved here, 45 bases in frame from base 1.

Using the deep immunoSEQ assay, TCR CDR3 regions were amplified from genomic DNA by multiplex PCR. Extracted genomic DNA from each cell subset was spread evenly across all wells of several immunoSEQ 96-well plates, with each plate serving as a replicate. Each replicate PCR for sorted subsets received about 210 ng genomic DNA, equal to roughly 29,000 T cell genomes. Purified libraries were measured with a Qubit 3.0 fluorometer, size-checked on a Bioanalyzer 2100, and measured again with the KAPA Library Quantification kit. Every immunoSEQ 96-well plate was sequenced on a separate single-read 150-cycle Illumina NextSeq 550 flow cell. From the authors' description of their analysis: Because the immunoSEQ output held only junctional sequences and lacked quality scores, the filtering could not match the filtering applied to full-length reads. Sequences were annotated with PyIR, a Python wrapper for IgBLAST v1.9, and V/J genes and CDR3 were assigned using IMGT germline references. Any read was removed if the V/J assignment was weak (E-value above 1e-6), the CDR3 was missing, or the read contained stop codons, out-of-frame junctions, or ambiguous translated residues. A V3J clonotype was defined by an identical inferred V gene, J gene, and CDR3 amino acid sequence. The percentage overlap between two repertoires was calculated by dividing the number of shared unique clonotypes by the size of the smaller repertoire. Richness of each repertoire was evaluated using RTK rarefaction, the Chao1 estimator, and Recon v2.1 estimates of unobserved clonotypes. OLGA was used to compute generation probabilities for all TCRbeta clonotypes that the gDNA method yielded from a handful of donors. The table was pulled from immuneACCESS by TCRdb, which kept in-frame rearrangements only. Such tables lose some clones; where checked, under half of the loss comes from unresolved V genes, and the rest has no known cause. That table is the source of V, J and clone size, and D and trimming were worked out from the DNA. The sample has roughly 2,000,000 clones on record, around 96% of them singletons. The ten biggest clones cover approximately 1% of the sample.

This sample is drawn from a study of shared clonotypes between healthy human individuals (dated by TCRdb to between 2020 and 2021). Concerning the study at large: The cohort comprised a couple of women and a few men aged 18 to 49 years. To increase sequencing depth and limit assay-specific biases, TCR repertoire library preparation and sequencing were carried out by different laboratories using diverse techniques. To estimate repertoire size and how much clonotype sharing occurs between individuals, the study deeply sequenced the blood TCR repertoires of several healthy adults. For each donor, three plates each were used for CD4 naive and CD4 memory, two plates were used for CD8 naive, and one plate was used for CD8 memory. Leukapheresis yielded between about 0.85 and 10 billion PBMCs per donor.

The research as a whole found: Even with the large sequencing depth, rarefaction of the sorted-subset datasets indicated that sequencing was incomplete. The genetic and exposure-history diversity represented was limited by the small number of donors. Sharing across several donors was observed for approximately 5% of naive CD4, 3% to 3.5% of naive CD8, 2% to 2.5% of memory CD4, and 0.4% of memory CD8 clonotypes. Pairwise subsampling indicated that sequencing depth was expected to affect the degree of clonotype sharing among donors. Sampling was restricted to blood, and TCR repertoires in tissue are likely to differ from TCR repertoires in blood. Clonotypes shared by all four sorted-subset donors showed higher generation probabilities than non-shared clonotypes. Naive subsets generally had larger estimated clonotype richness than memory subsets did.

The rearranged segments are TRBV11-2 and TRBJ2-6; TRBD1 might be the D gene, on 5 matching bases. The clonotype originates from a man between 18 and 29 years old in good health. Sequenced sample: naive CD8+ T cells sorted from blood. According to the study, the label for this sample's cell subset or site signals: CD45RA+CCR7+. The DNA sequence is TGTGCCAGCAGCTTAGACAGGGCTGGGGCCAACGTCCTGACTTTC. Its protein is CASSLDRAGANVLTF.